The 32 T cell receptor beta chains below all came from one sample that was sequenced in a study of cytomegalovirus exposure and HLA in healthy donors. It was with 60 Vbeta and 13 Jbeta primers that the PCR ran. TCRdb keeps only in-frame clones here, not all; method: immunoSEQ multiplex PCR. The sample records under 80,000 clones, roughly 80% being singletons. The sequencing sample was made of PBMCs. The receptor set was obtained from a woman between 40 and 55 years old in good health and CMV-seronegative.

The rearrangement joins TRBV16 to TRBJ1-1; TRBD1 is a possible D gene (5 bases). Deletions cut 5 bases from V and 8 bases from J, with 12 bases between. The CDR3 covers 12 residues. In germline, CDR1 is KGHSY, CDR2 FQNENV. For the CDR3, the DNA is TGTGCCAGCAGCTGGGGCGCGGGGGAAGCTTTCTTT. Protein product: CASSWGAGEAFF.

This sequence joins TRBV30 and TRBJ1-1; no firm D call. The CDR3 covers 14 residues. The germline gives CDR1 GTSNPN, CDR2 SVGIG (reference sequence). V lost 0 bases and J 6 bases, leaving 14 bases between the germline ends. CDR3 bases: TGTGCCTGGAGTGTATGGCCAGCGGGTGCTGAAGCTTTCTTT. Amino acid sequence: CAWSVWPAGAEAFF.

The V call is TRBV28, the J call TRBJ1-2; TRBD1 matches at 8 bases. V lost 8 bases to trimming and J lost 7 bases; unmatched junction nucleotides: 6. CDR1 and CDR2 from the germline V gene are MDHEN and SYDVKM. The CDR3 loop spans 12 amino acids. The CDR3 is CASHKQGVGYTF. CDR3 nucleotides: TGTGCCAGCCATAAACAGGGGGTTGGCTACACCTTC.

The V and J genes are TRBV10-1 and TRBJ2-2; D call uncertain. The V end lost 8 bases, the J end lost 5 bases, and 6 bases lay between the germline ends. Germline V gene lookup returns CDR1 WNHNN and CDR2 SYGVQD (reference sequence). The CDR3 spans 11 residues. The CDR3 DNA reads TGCGCCAGCGGGCGTACCGGGGAGCTGTTTTTT. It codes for CASGRTGELFF.

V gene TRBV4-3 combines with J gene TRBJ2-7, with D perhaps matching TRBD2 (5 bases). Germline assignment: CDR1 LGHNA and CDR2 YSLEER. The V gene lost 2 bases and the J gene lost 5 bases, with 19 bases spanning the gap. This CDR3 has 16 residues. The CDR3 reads CASSQFRIGVEDEQYF. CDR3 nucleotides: TGCGCCAGCAGCCAATTTCGTATCGGGGTGGAAGACGAGCAGTACTTC.

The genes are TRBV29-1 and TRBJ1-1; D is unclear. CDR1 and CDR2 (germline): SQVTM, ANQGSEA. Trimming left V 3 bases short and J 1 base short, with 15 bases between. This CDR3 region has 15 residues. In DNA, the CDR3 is TGCAGCGTTGATCATACGAGCGCTCCGAACACTGAAGCTTTCTTT. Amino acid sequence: CSVDHTSAPNTEAFF.

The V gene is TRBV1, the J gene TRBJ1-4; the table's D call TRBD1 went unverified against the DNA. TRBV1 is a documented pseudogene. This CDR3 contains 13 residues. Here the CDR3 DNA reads TGCACCAGCAGCCAAGATCATCAGGAAAAACTGTTTTTT. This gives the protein CTSSQDHQEKLFF.

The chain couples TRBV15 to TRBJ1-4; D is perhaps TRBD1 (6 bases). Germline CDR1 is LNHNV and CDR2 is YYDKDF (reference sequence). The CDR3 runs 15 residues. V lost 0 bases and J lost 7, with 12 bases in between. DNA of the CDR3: TGTGCCACCAGCAGAGATCTGACAGGAAGTGAAAAACTGTTTTTT. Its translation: CATSRDLTGSEKLFF.

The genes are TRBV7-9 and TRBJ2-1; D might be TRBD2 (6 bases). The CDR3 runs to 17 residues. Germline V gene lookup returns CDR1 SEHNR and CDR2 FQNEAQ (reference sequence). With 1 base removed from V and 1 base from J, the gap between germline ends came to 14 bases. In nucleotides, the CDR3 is TGTGCCAGCAGCTTAGGTATCGGCGGGGATTCCTACAATGAGCAGTTCTTC. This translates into CASSLGIGGDSYNEQFF.

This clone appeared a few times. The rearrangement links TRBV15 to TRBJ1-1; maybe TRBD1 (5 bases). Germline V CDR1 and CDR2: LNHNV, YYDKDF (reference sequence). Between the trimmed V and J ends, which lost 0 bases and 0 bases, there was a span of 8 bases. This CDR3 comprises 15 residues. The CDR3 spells CATSREGAMNTEAFF. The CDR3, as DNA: TGTGCCACCAGCAGAGAAGGGGCCATGAACACTGAAGCTTTCTTT.

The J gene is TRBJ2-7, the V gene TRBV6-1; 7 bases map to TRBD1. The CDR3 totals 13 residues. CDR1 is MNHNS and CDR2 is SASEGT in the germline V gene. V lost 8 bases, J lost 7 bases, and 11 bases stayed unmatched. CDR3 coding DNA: TGTGCCAGCCTTGACAGGGTGGGATGGGAGCAGTACTTC. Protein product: CASLDRVGWEQYF.

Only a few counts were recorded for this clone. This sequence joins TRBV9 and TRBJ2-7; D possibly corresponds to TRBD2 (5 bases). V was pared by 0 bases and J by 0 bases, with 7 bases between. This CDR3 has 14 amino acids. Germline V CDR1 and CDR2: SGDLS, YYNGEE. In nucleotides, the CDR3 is TGTGCCAGCAGCGTAGACGGGAACTCCTACGAGCAGTACTTC. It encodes CASSVDGNSYEQYF.

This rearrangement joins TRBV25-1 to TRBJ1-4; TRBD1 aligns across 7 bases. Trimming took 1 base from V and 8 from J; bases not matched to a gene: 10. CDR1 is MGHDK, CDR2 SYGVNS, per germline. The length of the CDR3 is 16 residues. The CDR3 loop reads CASSEWDDRVGEKLFF. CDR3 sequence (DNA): TGTGCCAGCAGTGAATGGGATGACAGGGTTGGCGAAAAACTGTTTTTT.

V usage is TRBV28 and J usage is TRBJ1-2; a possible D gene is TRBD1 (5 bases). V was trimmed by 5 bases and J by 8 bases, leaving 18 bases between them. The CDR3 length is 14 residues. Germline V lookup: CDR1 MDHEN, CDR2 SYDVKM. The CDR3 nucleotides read TGTGCCAGCAGTACCCCCCGACAGTCATGGGGCTACACCTTC. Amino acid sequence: CASSTPRQSWGYTF.

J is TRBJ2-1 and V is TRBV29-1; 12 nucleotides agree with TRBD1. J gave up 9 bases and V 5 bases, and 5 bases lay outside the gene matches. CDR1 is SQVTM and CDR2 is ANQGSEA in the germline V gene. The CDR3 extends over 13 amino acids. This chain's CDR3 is CSVRGQGASEQFF. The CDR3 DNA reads TGCAGCGTTCGGGGACAGGGGGCGAGTGAGCAGTTCTTC.

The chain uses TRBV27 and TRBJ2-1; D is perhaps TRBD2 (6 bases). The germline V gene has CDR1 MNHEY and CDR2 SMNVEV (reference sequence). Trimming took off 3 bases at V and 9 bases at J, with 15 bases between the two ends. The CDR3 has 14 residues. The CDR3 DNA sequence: TGTGCCAGCAGTTTCTCTAGCAGGAGGGGTGAGCAGTTCTTC. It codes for CASSFSSRRGEQFF.

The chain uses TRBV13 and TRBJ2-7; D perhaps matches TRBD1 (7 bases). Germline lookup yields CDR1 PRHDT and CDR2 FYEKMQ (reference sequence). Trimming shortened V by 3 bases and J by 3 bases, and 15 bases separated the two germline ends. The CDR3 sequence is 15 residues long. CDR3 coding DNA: TGTGCCAGCAGCTTCAGGGCAGGGGGACTCTACGAGCAGTACTTC. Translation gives CASSFRAGGLYEQYF.

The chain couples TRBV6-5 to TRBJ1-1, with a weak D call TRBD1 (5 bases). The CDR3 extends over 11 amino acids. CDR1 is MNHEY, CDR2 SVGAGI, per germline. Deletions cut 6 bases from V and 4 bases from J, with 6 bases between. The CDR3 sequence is CASSDSTEAFF. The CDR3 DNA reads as TGTGCCAGCAGCGACAGCACTGAAGCTTTCTTT.

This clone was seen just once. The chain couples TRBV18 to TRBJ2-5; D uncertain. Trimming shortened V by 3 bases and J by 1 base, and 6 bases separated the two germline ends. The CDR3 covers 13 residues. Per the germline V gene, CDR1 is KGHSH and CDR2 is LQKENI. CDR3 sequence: CASSPYLQETQYF. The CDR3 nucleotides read TGTGCCAGCTCACCTTATCTCCAAGAGACCCAGTACTTC. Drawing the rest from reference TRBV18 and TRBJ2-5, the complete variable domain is NAGVMQNPRHLVRRRGQEARLRCSPMKGHSHVYWYRQLPEEGLKFMVYLQKENIIDESGMPKERFSAEFPKEGPSILRIQQVVRGDSAAYFCASSPYLQETQYFGPGTRLLVL.

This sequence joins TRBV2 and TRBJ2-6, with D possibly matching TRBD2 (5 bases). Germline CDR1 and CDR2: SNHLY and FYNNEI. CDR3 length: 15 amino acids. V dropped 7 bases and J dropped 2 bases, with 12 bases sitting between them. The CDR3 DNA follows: TGTGCCAGCACTATCTCCGGGACTGGGGCCAACGTCCTGACTTTC. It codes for CASTISGTGANVLTF.

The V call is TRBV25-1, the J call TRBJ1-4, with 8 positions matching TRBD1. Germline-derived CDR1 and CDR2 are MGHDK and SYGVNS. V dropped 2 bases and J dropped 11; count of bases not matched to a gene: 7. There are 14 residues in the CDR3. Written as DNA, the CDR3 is TGTGCCAGCAGTGAACCTGGACAGGGTGAGAAACTGTTTTTT. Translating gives CASSEPGQGEKLFF. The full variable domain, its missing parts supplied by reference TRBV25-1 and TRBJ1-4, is EADIYQTPRYLVIGTGKKITLECSQTMGHDKMYWYQQDPGMELHLIHYSYGVNSTEKGDLSSESTVSRIRTEHFPLTLESARPSHTSQYLCASSEPGQGEKLFFGSGTQLSVL.

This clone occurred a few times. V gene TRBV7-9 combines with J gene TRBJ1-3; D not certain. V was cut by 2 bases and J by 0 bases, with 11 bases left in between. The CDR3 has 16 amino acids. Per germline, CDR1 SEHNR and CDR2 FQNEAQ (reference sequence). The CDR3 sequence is CASSLFGLSSGNTIYF. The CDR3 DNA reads TGTGCCAGCAGCTTATTTGGACTGAGCTCTGGAAACACCATATATTTT.

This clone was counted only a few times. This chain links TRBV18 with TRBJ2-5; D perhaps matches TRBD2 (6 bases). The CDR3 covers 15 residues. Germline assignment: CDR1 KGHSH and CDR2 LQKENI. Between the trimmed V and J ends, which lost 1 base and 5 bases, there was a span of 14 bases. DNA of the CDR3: TGTGCCAGCTCACCACGCCAACTAGCTGGGGAGACCCAGTACTTC. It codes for CASSPRQLAGETQYF.

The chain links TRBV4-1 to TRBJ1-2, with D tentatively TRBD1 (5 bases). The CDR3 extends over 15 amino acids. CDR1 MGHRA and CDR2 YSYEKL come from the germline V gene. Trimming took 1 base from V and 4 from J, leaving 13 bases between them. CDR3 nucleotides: TGCGCCAGCAGCCAAGGGGAACAGGAATTCTATGGCTACACCTTC. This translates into CASSQGEQEFYGYTF.

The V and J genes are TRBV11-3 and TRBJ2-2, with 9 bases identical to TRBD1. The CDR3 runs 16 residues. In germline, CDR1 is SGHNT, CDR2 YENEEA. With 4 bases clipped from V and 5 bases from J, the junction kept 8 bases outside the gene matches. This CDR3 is CASSSSRGQGTGELFF. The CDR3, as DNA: TGTGCCAGCAGCTCATCCCGGGGACAGGGAACCGGGGAGCTGTTTTTT.

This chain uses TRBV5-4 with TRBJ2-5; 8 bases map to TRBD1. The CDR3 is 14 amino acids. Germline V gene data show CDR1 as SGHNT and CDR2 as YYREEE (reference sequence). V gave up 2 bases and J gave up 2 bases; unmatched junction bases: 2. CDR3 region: CASSFRGPQETQYF. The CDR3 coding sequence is TGTGCCAGCAGCTTCAGGGGGCCGCAAGAGACCCAGTACTTC.

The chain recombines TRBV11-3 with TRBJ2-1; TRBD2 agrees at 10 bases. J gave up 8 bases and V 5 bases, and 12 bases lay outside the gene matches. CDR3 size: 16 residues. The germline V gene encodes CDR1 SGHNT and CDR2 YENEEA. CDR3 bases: TGTGCCAGCAGCCCGGGGGGTAGCGGGAGGTTTTATGAGCAGTTCTTC. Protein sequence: CASSPGGSGRFYEQFF.

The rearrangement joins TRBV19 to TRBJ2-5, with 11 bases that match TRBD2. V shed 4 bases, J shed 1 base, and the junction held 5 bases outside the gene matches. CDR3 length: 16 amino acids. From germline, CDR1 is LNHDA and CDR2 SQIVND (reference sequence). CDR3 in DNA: TGTGCCAGTAGTAAGGGGCTAGCGGGAGGCCAAGAGACCCAGTACTTC. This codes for CASSKGLAGGQETQYF.

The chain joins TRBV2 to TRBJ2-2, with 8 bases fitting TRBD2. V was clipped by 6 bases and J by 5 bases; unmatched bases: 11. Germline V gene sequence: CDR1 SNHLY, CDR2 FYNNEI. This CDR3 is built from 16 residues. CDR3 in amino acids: CASRASGTRGTGELFF. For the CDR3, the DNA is TGTGCCAGCAGGGCCTCCGGGACTAGAGGGACCGGGGAGCTGTTTTTT. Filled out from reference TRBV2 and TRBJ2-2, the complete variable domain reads EPEVTQTPSHQVTQMGQEVILRCVPISNHLYFYWYRQILGQKVEFLVSFYNNEISEKSEIFDDQFSVERPDGSNFTLKIRSTKLEDSAMYFCASRASGTRGTGELFFGEGSRLTVL.

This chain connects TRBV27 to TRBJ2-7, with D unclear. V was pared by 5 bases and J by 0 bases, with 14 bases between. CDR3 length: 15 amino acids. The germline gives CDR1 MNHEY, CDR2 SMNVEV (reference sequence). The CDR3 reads CASSLHSRSSYEQYF. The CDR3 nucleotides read TGTGCCAGCAGTCTCCACTCCCGGAGCTCCTACGAGCAGTACTTC.

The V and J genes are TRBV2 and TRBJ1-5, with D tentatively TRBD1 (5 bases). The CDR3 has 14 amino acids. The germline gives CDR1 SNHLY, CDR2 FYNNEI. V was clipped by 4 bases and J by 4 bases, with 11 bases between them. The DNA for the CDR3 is TGTGCCAGCAGTGTAAGGTCAGGGAATCAGCCCCAGCATTTT. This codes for CASSVRSGNQPQHF.

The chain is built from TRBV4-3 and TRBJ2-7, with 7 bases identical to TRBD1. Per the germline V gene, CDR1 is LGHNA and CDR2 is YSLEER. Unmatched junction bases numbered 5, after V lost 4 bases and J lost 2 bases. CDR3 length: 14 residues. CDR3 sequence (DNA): TGCGCCAGCAGCCTGACAGGGTCAGCCTACGAGCAGTACTTC. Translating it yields CASSLTGSAYEQYF.